The entry below describes one T cell receptor beta chain. Method: immunoSEQ multiplex PCR; TCRdb's copy keeps in-frame clones and lacks some. The sample records some 80,000 clones, more than 75% being singletons. V dropped 6 bases and J dropped 0 bases, with 18 bases sitting between them. This CDR3 comprises 17 residues. This entry comes from a study of blood T cell repertoires in COVID-19. The specimen sequenced was peripheral blood. This TCR derives from a human donor in a cohort sampled during active COVID-19. The V call is TRBV23-1, the J call TRBJ1-3; D gene unclear. TRBV23-1 is an ORF; its function is uncertain. DNA of the CDR3: TGCGCCAGCAGCCCTATGGTTGAGCCGAGCTCTGGAAACACCATATATTTT. The encoded protein is CASSPMVEPSSGNTIYF.